This T cell receptor (beta chain) was obtained from a study of cytomegalovirus exposure and HLA in healthy donors (dated by TCRdb to about 2017). Describing the broader study: An earlier analysis of some 500 of the donors reported approximately 270 Gb of sequence data and approximately 110 million unique TCR beta sequences from 190 million or so T cells. To study patterns of TCR occurrence, a later analysis re-analyzed previously published TCR beta repertoires from several hundred donors and added high-resolution HLA genotyping. The study aimed to test whether signatures of past pathogen exposure could be identified by cataloging public T cell receptors. Rather than drawing on any new phenotypic data, the later analysis identified candidate immune exposures from TCR beta sequences and the way those sequences occurred across donors. An early release that covered about 600 HLA-typed donors contained about 300 gigabases of sequencing data and tens of millions of unique TCR sequences. Across about 370 genotyped donors of the cohort, an average of 235,054 unique TCR beta nucleotide sequences per donor were sequenced, and 15% to 20% of those sequences were non-productive. Because of strong linkage in the cohort, five DR-DQ haplotypes were treated as single units for association and clustering. In addition to the first cohort of approximately 650 subjects, a separate validation cohort of 130 or so different subjects was used. HLA typing included class I and class II loci at four-digit resolution. In an earlier analysis of 550 to 700 of the donors, high-throughput TCR beta sequencing was used to judge whether each TCR beta V gene segment behaved as functional or pseudogenic. The study combined high-throughput TCR immunosequencing, statistical association of individual TCRs with disease status, and machine learning to predict cytomegalovirus infection status. Among the roughly 390 genotyped donors, about 85% belonged to the genetic ancestry cluster associated with self-reported Caucasian donors. Donor age, sex, ethnicity and CMV serostatus were compiled together with the repertoire data. A later genetic analysis used genome-wide SNP genotypes for about three fifths of the 666 donors, treating that subset as a discovery cohort. All discovery cohort repertoires had been generated on a single sequencing platform. The study used immunosequencing to profile the T cell repertoires of approximately 690 subjects and linked those repertoires to cytomegalovirus serostatus. The number of typed donors differed by locus: roughly 620-640 for A, B, C, DRB1 and DQB1; some 500 for DQA1; around 610 for DPA1; and some 470 for DPB1. General study outcomes and caveats: A later genetic analysis associated a missense DCLRE1C variant with V-gene and J-gene trimming of TCR beta chains, and an independent cohort replicated the association. A further reported finding was that TCR beta sequences accurately predicted the HLA-A and HLA-B alleles for most subjects in the first cohort. The study listed 150 to 200 TCR beta chains as associated with cytomegalovirus. According to a later analysis, TCR association rates differed among HLA loci, with DRB1 alleles showing the most associated TCRs and HLA-C alleles showing the fewest. Broadly in line with IMGT annotations, most TCR beta V segments showed up in productive rearrangements about 87% or about 30% of the time in an earlier analysis of under 700 of the donors. In a later analysis, 16,951 TCR beta sequences were associated with specific HLA alleles at a false discovery rate of 0.05. Several of the top co-occurrence clusters appeared to be linked to parvovirus B19, influenza, CMV and Epstein-Barr virus, according to a later analysis. The classifier was reported to diagnose cytomegalovirus status with high specificity and sensitivity in both the original and validation cohorts. This cohort had only TCR beta chains sequenced, and the lack of alpha or paired-chain data limited which features could be detected. When HLA alleles, especially DR and DQ, strongly co-occurred, TCR associations were difficult to assign to individual alleles. Linkage disequilibrium might explain the correlated functional status among segregating V segments, but an unknown experimental factor could not be excluded. Most TCR sequences were observed very rarely across donors, whereas some public TCRs were present in many individuals. CMV serostatus was the only immune exposure information available for the cohort. Some IMGT-functional V segments, including TRBV6-2 and TRBV6-3, could not be distinguished by the 87-base-pair reads and were therefore excluded. A few of the identified cytomegalovirus-associated TCR beta chains were confirmed in vitro to be specific for cytomegalovirus antigens. According to a later genetic analysis, donors in an Asian-associated ancestry cluster had fewer N-insertions in productive TCRs than the approximately 700-donor mean. The sequencing pipeline was judged likely to have produced a cluster of highly shared sequence variants as a technical artifact. Roughly uniform sequencing depth across donors was assumed in presence/absence analyses, although this assumption may not hold. Because HLA typing was unavailable for some donors at each locus, only the typed subset was used in association tests. A later analysis found that HLA-associated TCR beta chains were more clonally expanded and had lower generation probabilities than equally common non-associated chains. Seventeen rarely observed V segments, including chromosome 9 orphons, were excluded from the earlier analysis of about 600 of the donors because counts were too low. The authors suggested that the approach could potentially be extended to other disease states and immunological phenotypes. In a later analysis, most CMV-associated TCR beta chains were found to appear HLA-restricted, with HLA associations seemingly driven largely by CMV exposure.

Unmatched junction bases come to 2, with V trimmed by 10 bases and J by 1 base. The germline V gene supplies CDR1 SNHLY and CDR2 FYNNEI. The CDR3 runs 14 amino acids, cysteine and phenylalanine included. Only the CDR3 part of the read is kept: 42 bases, read in frame from the first base. Notes on this clone: Its antigen remains undetermined. The input lacks base qualities; no much larger clone sits a single base away.

Library generation was performed with the immunoSEQ multiplex PCR assay. The multiplex PCR relied on a mix of 60 forward primers for TCR Vbeta segments and 13 reverse primers for TCR Jbeta segments. The CDR3 region of rearranged TCR beta genes was amplified from genomic DNA by a multiplex PCR assay. The amplified TCR beta libraries were sequenced on the Illumina HiSeq System as 87-base-pair reads. Concerning the study's data processing: A later analysis tallied tens of millions of unique TCR beta chains across the roughly 610 repertoires, and around 9.9 million of those chains were shared by two or more donors. Raw reads were error-corrected and collapsed into unique sequences with a nearest-neighbor algorithm that merged closely related sequences to remove PCR and sequencing errors. To assign V, D and J gene segments, CDR3 sequences were aligned to IMGT reference sequences. For a sequence to be retained, at least a six-nucleotide match to both a V gene segment and a J gene segment was required. A rearrangement counted as productive if the CDR3 had no stop codons and remained in frame with V and J, and every other rearrangement counted as non-productive. CDR3 was defined by IMGT convention, running from the second conserved V-encoded cysteine to the conserved J-encoded phenylalanine. Sequences without an unambiguous match to a single V gene segment were excluded from the earlier analysis of about 600 of the donors. An earlier analysis of a few hundred of the donors classified V segments as functional when productive rearrangements were above 56.7% and as segregating when the standard deviation between donors was above 5%. A statistical classification framework was developed to diagnose cytomegalovirus status using the catalog of TCR beta chain sequences. V and J gene assignment, in a later analysis, came from comparing TCR nucleotide sequences with IMGT/GENE-DB human TR gene sequences. In a later analysis, CDR3 sequences and most-parsimonious VDJ recombination scenarios were assigned using the TCRdist pipeline. In a later analysis, each TCR beta chain was defined by its CDR3 amino acid sequence together with its V-gene family, and reads without a unique V-gene family were excluded. A later analysis removed 600 or so highly shared, low-generation-probability nucleotide sequences to deal with suspected cross-contamination and a sequencing artifact. In a later analysis, a clonal expansion index for each public chain was calculated from normalized within-repertoire ranks of inferred template counts. Generation probabilities in a later analysis came from a VDJ recombination model fitted to out-of-frame rearrangements, and those results were checked against IGoR. Hypergeometric tests were used in a later analysis to score TCR-TCR, TCR-HLA and TCR-CMV co-occurrence, with a repertoire-size bias correction applied to the TCR pairs. To estimate false discovery rates, a later analysis permuted the HLA or CMV assignments 20 times. In a later analysis, co-occurring TCRs were grouped with DBSCAN, and TCRdist sequence similarity was added when clustering was performed within HLA-allele-positive subsets. Repertoires with fewer than 30,000 or more than 120,000 public chains were left out of co-occurrence clustering, as were four to six repertoires with anomalous nucleotide sharing. What TCRdb holds here is the immuneACCESS table cut down to in-frame rearrangements. Part of the clones is not present; checked against another copy, under half of the missing clones reflect an unresolved V gene, and the others are unexplained. Clone size and the V and J calls come from that table; the DNA yielded D and trimming. The sample table records approximately 160,000 clones; roughly 80% of these occur just once. Around 5% of the sample is held by the ten biggest clonotypes.

The cohort consisted of 650 to 700 healthy bone marrow donors. All cohort members were sampled while nominally healthy, although unrecorded immune exposures were likely present. The donor tested CMV seronegative, placing the donor among the 300 to 450 seronegative members of the cohort. A peripheral blood sample was collected from each donor, and TCR beta sequencing was performed on peripheral blood mononuclear cells. The Qiagen DNeasy Blood Extraction Kit was used to extract genomic DNA from the blood cell samples. The source material was PBMCs. The sequence was obtained from a young man in good health and CMV-seronegative. Here the chain combines TRBV2 and TRBJ2-2; TRBD2 matches 11 bases in the middle. The base sequence is TGTGCCAAAGGGACTAGCGGGAACACCGGGGAGCTGTTTTTT. Its translation reads: CAKGTSGNTGELFF.